This passage covers 2 T cell receptor beta chains from one sample sequenced in a study of blood T cell repertoires in COVID-19. The assay was immunoSEQ multiplex PCR, and TCRdb's table has in-frame clones only and misses some. The table has 130,000 to 150,000 clones, 70% to 90% seen once. The sequencing input was peripheral blood. The receptor set was obtained from a man in his 60s with active or convalescent COVID-19.

The J gene is TRBJ2-3, the V gene TRBV6-2 or TRBV6-3, with 10 nucleotides matching TRBD2. CDR3 length: 17 residues. Losses at the gene ends were 2 bases for V and 0 bases for J; bases not matched to a gene: 5. Germline values: CDR1 MNHEY, CDR2 SVGEGT. The CDR3 here is CASSYGRTSGSTDTQYF. In DNA, the CDR3 is TGTGCCAGCAGTTACGGGAGGACTAGCGGAAGCACAGATACGCAGTATTTT.

The chain uses TRBV6-5 and TRBJ1-6, with TRBD1 identical over 8 bases. Germline trimming cut 10 bases from V and 8 bases from J; bases unmatched to any gene: 7. Germline V lookup: CDR1 MNHEY, CDR2 SVGAGI. The CDR3 runs 13 residues. CDR3 protein: CAIDRGGDSPLHF. The CDR3 DNA reads as TGTGCCATAGACAGGGGTGGTGATTCACCCCTCCACTTT.